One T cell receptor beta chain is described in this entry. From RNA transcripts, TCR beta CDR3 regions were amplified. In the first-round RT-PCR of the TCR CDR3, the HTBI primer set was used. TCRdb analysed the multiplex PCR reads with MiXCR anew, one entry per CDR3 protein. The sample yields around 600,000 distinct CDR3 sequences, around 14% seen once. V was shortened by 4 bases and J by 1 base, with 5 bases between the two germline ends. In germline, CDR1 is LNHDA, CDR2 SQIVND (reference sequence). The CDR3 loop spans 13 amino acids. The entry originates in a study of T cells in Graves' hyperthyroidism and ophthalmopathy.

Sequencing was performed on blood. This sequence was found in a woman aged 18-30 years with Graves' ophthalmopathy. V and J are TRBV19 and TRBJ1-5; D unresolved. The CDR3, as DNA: TGTGCCAGTAGTAAGGACAGCAATCAGCCCCAGCATTTT. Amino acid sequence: CASSKDSNQPQHF. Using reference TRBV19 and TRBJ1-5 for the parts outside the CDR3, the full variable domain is DGGITQSPKYLFRKEGQNVTLSCEQNLNHDAMYWYRQDPGQGLRLIYYSQIVNDFQKGDIAEGYSVSREKKESFPLTVTSAQKNPTAFYLCASSKDSNQPQHFGDGTRLSIL.